The clone carrying this T cell receptor beta chain was observed a handful of times. Its specificity is unknown. These data originate in a study of T-cell memory formation after mild COVID-19. The wider study: TCR clusters mostly belonged to single donors. Study-wide results and limits: Several responding clones turned up in pre-infection memory, indicating that cross-reactive memory may have taken part.

The CDR3 runs to 18 residues. V shed 3 bases, J shed 0 bases, and the junction held 9 bases outside the gene matches. Germline V lookup: CDR1 LGHNT, CDR2 FRNRAP. TCRdb recomputed calls from the 5' RACE reads with MiXCR, one row per CDR3 protein. The table records some 150,000 distinct CDR3 sequences, 15% to 20% of them present only once. The receptor was derived from an adult woman who had mild COVID-19 (a few samples of this study predate the infection). Cell type and time point are not known. The chain is built from TRBV12-5 and TRBJ2-2; TRBD2 matches 8 bases. The sequenced sample consisted of PBMCs or a T cell subset sorted from them (not recorded which). The CDR3 nucleotides are TGTGCTAGTGGTTTTAGGGCGGGACTAGAACCGAACACCGGGGAGCTGTTTTTT. This gives the protein CASGFRAGLEPNTGELFF.